The clone carrying this T cell receptor (beta chain) was detected once. Germline lookup yields CDR1 GTSNPN and CDR2 SVGIG (reference sequence). Trimming cost V 3 bases and J 3 bases; bases outside gene matches: 3. The CDR3 totals 13 residues. The cohort comprised adults aged about 18 to 100 years residing in approximately 25 US areas. This record comes from a study of blood T cell repertoires in COVID-19. Assay: immunoSEQ multiplex PCR; the TCRdb copy retains only in-frame clones and omits some. The repertoire holds approximately 150,000 clones, with roughly 87% as singletons. Sequencing was carried out using PBMCs or T cells enriched from blood (not recorded which). The rearrangement uses TRBV30 and TRBJ2-5; 8 nucleotides agree with TRBD1. The sequence came from a human donor with acute COVID-19. The donor label of this sample is uncertain. As DNA, the CDR3 is TGTGCCTGGAGCCCAGGGGGCGAAGAGACCCAGTACTTC. This codes for CAWSPGGEETQYF.